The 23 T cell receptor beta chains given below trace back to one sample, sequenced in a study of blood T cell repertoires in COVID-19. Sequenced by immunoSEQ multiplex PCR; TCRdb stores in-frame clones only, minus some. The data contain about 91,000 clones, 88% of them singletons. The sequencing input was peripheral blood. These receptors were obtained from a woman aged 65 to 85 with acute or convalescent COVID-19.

CDR3: CASSGWRENTGELFF. The CDR3 coding sequence is TGTGCCAGCAGCGGATGGCGGGAGAACACCGGGGAGCTGTTTTTT. The chain couples TRBV14 to TRBJ2-2, with a tentative D call TRBD2 (6 bases). Looked up from germline, CDR1 is SGHDN and CDR2 is FVKESK. V gave up 5 bases and J gave up 1 base, with 11 bases separating them. The CDR3 extends over 15 amino acids.

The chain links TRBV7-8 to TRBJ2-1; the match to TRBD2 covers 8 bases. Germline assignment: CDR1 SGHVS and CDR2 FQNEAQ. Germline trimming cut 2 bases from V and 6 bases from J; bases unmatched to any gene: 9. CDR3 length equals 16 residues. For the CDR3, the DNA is TGTGCCAGCAGCTTAAGGACTAGCCGAGGGAGCAATGAGCAGTTCTTC. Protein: CASSLRTSRGSNEQFF.

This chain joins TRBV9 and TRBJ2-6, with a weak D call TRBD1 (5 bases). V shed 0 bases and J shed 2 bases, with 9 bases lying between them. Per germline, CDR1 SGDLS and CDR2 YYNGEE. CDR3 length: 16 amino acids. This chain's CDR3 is CASSVAQGTGANVLTF. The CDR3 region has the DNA TGTGCCAGCAGCGTAGCCCAGGGAACTGGGGCCAACGTCCTGACTTTC. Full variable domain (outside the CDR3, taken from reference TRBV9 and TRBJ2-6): DSGVTQTPKHLITATGQRVTLRCSPRSGDLSVYWYQQSLDQGLQFLIQYYNGEERAKGNILERFSAQQFPDLHSELNLSSLELGDSALYFCASSVAQGTGANVLTFGAGSRLTVL.

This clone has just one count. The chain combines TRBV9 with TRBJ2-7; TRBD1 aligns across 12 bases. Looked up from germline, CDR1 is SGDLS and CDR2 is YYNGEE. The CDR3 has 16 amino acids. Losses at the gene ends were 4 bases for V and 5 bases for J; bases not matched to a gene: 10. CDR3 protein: CASSRKIGTGGNEQYF. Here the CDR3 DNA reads TGTGCCAGCAGCAGAAAGATCGGGACAGGGGGCAACGAGCAGTACTTC.

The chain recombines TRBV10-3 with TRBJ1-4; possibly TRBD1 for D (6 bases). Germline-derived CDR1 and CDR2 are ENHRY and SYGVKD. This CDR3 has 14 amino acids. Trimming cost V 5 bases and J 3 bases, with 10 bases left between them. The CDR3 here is CAISNRVPNEKLFF. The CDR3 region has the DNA TGTGCCATCAGTAACAGGGTACCTAATGAAAAACTGTTTTTT.

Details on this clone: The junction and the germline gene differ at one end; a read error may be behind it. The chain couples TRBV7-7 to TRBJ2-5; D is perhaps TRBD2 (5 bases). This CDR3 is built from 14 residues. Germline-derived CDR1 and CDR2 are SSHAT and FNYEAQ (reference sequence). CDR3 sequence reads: CASSLAISGETQYF. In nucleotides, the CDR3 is TGTGCTAGCAGCTTAGCGATATCGGGGGAGACCCAGTACTTC.

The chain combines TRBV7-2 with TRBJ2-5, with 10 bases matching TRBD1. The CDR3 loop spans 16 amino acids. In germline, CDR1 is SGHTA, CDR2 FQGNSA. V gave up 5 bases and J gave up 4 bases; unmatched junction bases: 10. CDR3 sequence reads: CASSPQLRDRGETQYF. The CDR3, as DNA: TGTGCCAGCAGCCCACAACTACGGGACAGGGGAGAGACCCAGTACTTC.

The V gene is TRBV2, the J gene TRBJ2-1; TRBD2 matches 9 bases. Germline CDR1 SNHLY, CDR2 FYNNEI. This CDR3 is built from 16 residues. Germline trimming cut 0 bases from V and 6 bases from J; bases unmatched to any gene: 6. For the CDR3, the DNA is TGTGCCAGCAGTGAAGCTATAGCGGGAGTCGGCAATGAGCAGTTCTTC. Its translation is CASSEAIAGVGNEQFF.

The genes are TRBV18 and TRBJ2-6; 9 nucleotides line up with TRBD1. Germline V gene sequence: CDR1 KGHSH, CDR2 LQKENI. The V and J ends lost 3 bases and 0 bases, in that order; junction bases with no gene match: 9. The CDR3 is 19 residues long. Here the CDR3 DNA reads TGTGCCAGCTCACCTACGTTCGGACAGGGGACCTCTGGGGCCAACGTCCTGACTTTC. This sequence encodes CASSPTFGQGTSGANVLTF.

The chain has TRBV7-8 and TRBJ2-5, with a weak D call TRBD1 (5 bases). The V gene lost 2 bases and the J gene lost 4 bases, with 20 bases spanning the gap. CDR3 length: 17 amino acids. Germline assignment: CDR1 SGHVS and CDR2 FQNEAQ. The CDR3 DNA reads TGTGCCAGCAGCTTAAGGCCCTCGCGGCAGGGAAGAGAGACCCAGTACTTC. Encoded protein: CASSLRPSRQGRETQYF.

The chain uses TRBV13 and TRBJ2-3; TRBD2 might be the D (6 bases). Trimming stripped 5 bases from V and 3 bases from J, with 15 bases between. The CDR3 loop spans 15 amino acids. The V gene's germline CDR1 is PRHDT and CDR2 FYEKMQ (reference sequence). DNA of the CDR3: TGTGCCAGCAGCCCCGTGGGTCTAGCGACAGATACGCAGTATTTT. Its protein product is CASSPVGLATDTQYF.

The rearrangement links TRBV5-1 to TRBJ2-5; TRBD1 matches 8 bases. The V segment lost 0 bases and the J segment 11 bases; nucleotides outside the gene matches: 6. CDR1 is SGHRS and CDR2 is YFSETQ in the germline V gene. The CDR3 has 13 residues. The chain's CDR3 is CASSLEGDRHQYF. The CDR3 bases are TGCGCCAGCAGCTTGGAGGGGGACAGGCATCAGTACTTC.

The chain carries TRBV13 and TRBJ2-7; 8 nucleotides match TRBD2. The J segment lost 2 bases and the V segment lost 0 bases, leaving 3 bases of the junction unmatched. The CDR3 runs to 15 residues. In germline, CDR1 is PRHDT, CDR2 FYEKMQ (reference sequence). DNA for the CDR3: TGTGCCAGCAGCTTAGGTACTAGCGGAACCTACGAGCAGTACTTC. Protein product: CASSLGTSGTYEQYF.

The DNA of the CDR3 is TGTGCCAGCAGGGGTGAGGTGGCCACCGGGGAGCTGTTTTTT. Its translation: CASRGEVATGELFF. The chain couples TRBV25-1 to TRBJ2-2; D gene unclear. In germline, CDR1 is MGHDK, CDR2 SYGVNS. V was trimmed by 6 bases and J by 4 bases, leaving 12 bases between them. This CDR3 contains 14 residues.

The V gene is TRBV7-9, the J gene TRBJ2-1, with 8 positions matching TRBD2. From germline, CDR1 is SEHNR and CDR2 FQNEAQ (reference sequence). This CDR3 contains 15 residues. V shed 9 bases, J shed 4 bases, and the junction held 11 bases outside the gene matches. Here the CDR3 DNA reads TGTGCCAGTAAGAGCGGGAGAGGGATATACAATGAGCAGTTCTTC. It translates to CASKSGRGIYNEQFF.

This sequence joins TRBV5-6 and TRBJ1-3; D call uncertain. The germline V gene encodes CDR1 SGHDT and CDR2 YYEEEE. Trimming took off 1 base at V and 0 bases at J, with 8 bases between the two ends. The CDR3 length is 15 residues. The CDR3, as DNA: TGTGCCAGCAGCTTGCGGAGGGTCTCTGGAAACACCATATATTTT. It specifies CASSLRRVSGNTIYF.

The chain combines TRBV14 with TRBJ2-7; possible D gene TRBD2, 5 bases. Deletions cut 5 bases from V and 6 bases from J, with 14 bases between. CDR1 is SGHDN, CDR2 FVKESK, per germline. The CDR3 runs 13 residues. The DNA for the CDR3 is TGTGCCAGCAGCGTCGGGATGACGGGCGAGCAGTACTTC. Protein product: CASSVGMTGEQYF.

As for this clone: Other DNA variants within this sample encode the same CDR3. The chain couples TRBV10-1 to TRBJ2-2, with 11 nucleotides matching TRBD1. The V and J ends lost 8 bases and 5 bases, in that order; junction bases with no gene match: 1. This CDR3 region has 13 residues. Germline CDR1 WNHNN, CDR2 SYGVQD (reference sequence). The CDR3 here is CASGTGGTGELFF. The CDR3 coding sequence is TGCGCCAGCGGGACAGGGGGAACCGGGGAGCTGTTTTTT.

CDR3 sequence reads: CASSLVIEGGGNTIYF. CDR3 DNA sequence: TGTGCCAGCAGCTTAGTCATAGAGGGAGGTGGAAACACCATATATTTT. The chain couples TRBV7-6 to TRBJ1-3; the D is unclear. Germline assignment: CDR1 SGHVS and CDR2 FNYEAQ. Trimming stripped 1 base from V and 3 bases from J, with 13 bases between. CDR3 length: 16 amino acids.

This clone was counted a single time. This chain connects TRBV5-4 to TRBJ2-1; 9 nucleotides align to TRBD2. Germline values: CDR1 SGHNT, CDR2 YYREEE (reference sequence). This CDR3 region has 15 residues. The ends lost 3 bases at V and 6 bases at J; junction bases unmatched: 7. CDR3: CASSSVAGVFNEQFF. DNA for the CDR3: TGTGCCAGCAGCTCGGTAGCGGGAGTTTTCAATGAGCAGTTCTTC. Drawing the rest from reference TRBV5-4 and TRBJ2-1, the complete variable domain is ETGVTQSPTHLIKTRGQQVTLRCSSQSGHNTVSWYQQALGQGPQFIFQYYREEENGRGNFPPRFSGLQFPNYSSELNVNALELDDSALYLCASSSVAGVFNEQFFGPGTRLTVL.

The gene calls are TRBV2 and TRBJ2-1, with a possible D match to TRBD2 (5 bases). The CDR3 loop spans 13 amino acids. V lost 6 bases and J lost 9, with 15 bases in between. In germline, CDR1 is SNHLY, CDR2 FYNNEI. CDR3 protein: CASRTSQVGEQFF. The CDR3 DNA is TGTGCCAGCAGAACTAGTCAGGTCGGTGAGCAGTTCTTC.

The CDR3 DNA reads TGTGCCAGTAGTATAGGAGCAGGGGCGAAGGATGGCTACACCTTC. It is translated as CASSIGAGAKDGYTF. V and J are TRBV19 and TRBJ1-2; D possibly corresponds to TRBD1 (6 bases). CDR3 length: 15 amino acids. V shed 1 base and J shed 6 bases, with 15 bases lying between them. CDR1 LNHDA and CDR2 SQIVND come from the germline V gene (reference sequence).

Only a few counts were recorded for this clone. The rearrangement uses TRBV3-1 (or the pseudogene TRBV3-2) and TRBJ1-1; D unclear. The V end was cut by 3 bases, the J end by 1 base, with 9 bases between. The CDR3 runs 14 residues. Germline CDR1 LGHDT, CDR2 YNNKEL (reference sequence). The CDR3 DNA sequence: TGTGCCAGCAGCCAGAACCCAGGGAACACTGAAGCTTTCTTT. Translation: CASSQNPGNTEAFF.